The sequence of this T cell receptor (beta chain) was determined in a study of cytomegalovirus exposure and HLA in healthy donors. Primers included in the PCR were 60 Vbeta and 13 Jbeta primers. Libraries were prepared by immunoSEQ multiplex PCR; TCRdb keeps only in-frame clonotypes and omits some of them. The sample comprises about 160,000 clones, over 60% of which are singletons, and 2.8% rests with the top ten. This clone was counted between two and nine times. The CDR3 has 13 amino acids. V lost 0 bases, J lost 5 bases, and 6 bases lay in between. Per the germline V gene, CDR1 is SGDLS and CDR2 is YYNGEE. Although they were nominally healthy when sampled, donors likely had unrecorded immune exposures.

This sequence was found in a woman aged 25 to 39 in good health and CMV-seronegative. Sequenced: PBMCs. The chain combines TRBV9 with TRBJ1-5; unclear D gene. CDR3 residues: CASSVDPDQPQHF. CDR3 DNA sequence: TGTGCCAGCAGCGTAGATCCTGATCAGCCCCAGCATTTT.